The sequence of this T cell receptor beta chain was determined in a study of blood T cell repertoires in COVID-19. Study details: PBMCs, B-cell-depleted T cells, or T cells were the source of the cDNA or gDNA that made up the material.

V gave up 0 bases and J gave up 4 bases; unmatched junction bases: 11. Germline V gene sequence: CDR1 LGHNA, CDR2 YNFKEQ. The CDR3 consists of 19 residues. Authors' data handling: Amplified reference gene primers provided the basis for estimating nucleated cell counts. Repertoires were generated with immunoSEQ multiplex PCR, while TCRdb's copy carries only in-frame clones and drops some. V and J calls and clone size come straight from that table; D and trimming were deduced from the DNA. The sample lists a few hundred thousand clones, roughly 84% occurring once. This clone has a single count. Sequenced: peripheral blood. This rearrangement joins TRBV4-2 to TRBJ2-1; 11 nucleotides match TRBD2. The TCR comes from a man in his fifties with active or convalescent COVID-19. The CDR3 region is CASSQDRLAGGLGYNEQFF. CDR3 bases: TGTGCCAGCAGCCAAGATCGGCTAGCGGGGGGCTTGGGGTACAATGAGCAGTTCTTC.